This TCR beta chain comes out of a study of T cell responses to AZD1222 COVID-19 vaccine (dated by TCRdb to about 2021). About the study as a whole: AZD1222 recipients with second doses at about 4 weeks or about 12 weeks were pooled, because spike-specific TCR depth and breadth did not differ between schedules. A total of around 240 trial participants underwent TCR sequencing, of whom roughly 210 had received two doses of AZD1222 and 26 had received two doses of the MenACWY control vaccine. Trial participants were enrolled into age subgroups of 18-55, 56-69 and 70-plus years, which contained about 150, 28 and 57 TCR-sequenced participants, respectively. What the authors observed across the whole study: Because no day 14 peak-response samples were available, the repertoires could be characterized only after the peak T cell response. Reportedly, almost half of the unique spike-specific TCRs recognized epitopes lying outside the regions that are mutated in the B.1.351 and B.1.1.7 variants. After two AZD1222 doses, spike-specific TCR breadth and depth were significantly higher than at day 0 and than in MenACWY recipients. Most participants were white British and females outnumbered males, and the authors suggested that clonal diversity may have been underestimated. The vaccine-associated CD4 TCRs covered the entire spike protein, and the dominant responses fell in regions 160-218 and 743-854. Only five or six AZD1222 recipients were SARS-CoV-2 seropositive at baseline, limiting conclusions about previously exposed vaccinees. The 56-69-year group was small, and its depth increase did not reach significance, likely because of low power.

The CDR3 regions of human TCRbeta chains were subjected to immunosequencing. The authors' pipeline ran thus. Repertoire TCRs were checked for matches against a reference library of SARS-CoV-2-specific TCRs that had been generated using the MIRA antigen-specificity platform. Breadth meant the fraction of unique TCRs that were SARS-CoV-2-associated, whereas depth meant the fraction of total T cells that were SARS-CoV-2-associated. Using the MIRA data, each spike-specific TCR was mapped to the spike region that the TCR reacts to and placed in a CD4 or CD8 class. Log10-transformed breadth and depth values were compared by one-way ANOVA with Sidak's multiple comparisons tests. This is the immuneACCESS table as TCRdb keeps it, with only in-frame sequences that have V and J called. A part of the clones is gone; compared with another copy, unresolved V genes explain less than half, and the rest is unexplained. That table gives V, J and clone size, and the DNA gave D and trimming. This sample comprises about 150,000 clones, roughly 87% of them detected only once. The ten largest clonotypes hold about 2.5% of the sample.

Regarding this clone: Its antigen is currently not known. One base away there is no much larger clone; base qualities are not given.

In the paper's terms, the time point label means: baseline before first vaccination. Vaccinee samples came from UK trials COV001 and COV002, including a single-blind randomized controlled phase 2/3 trial of AZD1222 (ChAdOx1 nCoV-19) in healthy adults. For TCRbeta chain sequencing, PBMC samples from trial participants were taken at day 0 and at day 28 after the second dose. The sample was peripheral blood, taken on day 0 of AZD1222 vaccination. The TCR was taken from an adult in good health.

The CDR3 protein: CASSPTRYNEQFF. The sequence in DNA is TGTGCCAGTAGCCCAACGAGGTACAATGAGCAGTTCTTC. The chain employs TRBV19 and TRBJ2-1; confidence is insufficient to name the D gene. The CDR3 measures 13 amino acids from cysteine to phenylalanine. Left in the record is the CDR3 DNA by itself, 39 bases read in frame from the first base. Trimming costs V 6 bases and J 4 bases, and their ends lie 10 bases apart. CDR1 LNHDA and CDR2 SQIVND are derived from the germline V gene (reference sequence). The full variable domain, completed from the reference TRBV19 and TRBJ2-1 proteins outside the CDR3, reads DGGITQSPKYLFRKEGQNVTLSCEQNLNHDAMYWYRQDPGQGLRLIYYSQIVNDFQKGDIAEGYSVSREKKESFPLTVTSAQKNPTAFYLCASSPTRYNEQFFGPGTRLTVL.